This T cell receptor beta chain came from a study of T cell responses to AZD1222 COVID-19 vaccine (dated by TCRdb to the early 2020s). About the full investigation: Because spike-specific TCR depth and breadth did not differ between the two schedules, AZD1222 recipients who got a second dose at roughly 4 weeks were pooled with those who got a second dose at roughly 12 weeks. TCR sequencing covered more than 230 trial participants: about 210 given two doses of AZD1222 and around 26 given two doses of MenACWY control vaccine. Trial participants were enrolled by age into subgroups of 18-55, 56-69 and 70-plus years, and approximately 150, 30 and 60 TCR-sequenced participants, respectively, were included in these subgroups. Broad study findings and their caveats: Conclusions about previously exposed vaccinees are limited because only six or seven AZD1222 recipients were SARS-CoV-2 seropositive at baseline. After two AZD1222 doses, spike-specific TCR breadth and depth were significantly higher than at day 0 and than in MenACWY recipients. In the small 56-69-year group, the increase in depth fell short of significance, most likely because of low power. Participants were mostly white British, with more females than males. The authors suggested clonal diversity may have been underestimated. Because no day 14 peak-response samples were available, repertoires were characterized only after the peak T cell response. Reportedly, close to half of the unique spike-specific TCRs recognized epitopes lying outside the regions that are mutated in the B.1.351 and B.1.1.7 variants. CD4 TCRs associated with the vaccine covered the entire spike protein, and the dominant responses were in regions 160-218 and 743-854.

The CDR3 regions of human TCRbeta chains were analyzed by immunosequencing. In the paper's pipeline: Repertoire TCRs were matched against a reference library of SARS-CoV-2-specific TCRs generated with the MIRA antigen-specificity platform. Breadth meant the fraction of unique TCRs that were SARS-CoV-2-associated, whereas depth meant the fraction of total T cells that were SARS-CoV-2-associated. Using the MIRA data, each spike-specific TCR was assigned both to the spike region to which the TCR was reactive and to a CD4 or CD8 class. Log10-transformed breadth and depth values were compared by one-way ANOVA with Sidak's multiple comparisons tests. The immuneACCESS repertoire file appears here via TCRdb, limited to in-frame rearrangements. These files lack a portion of the clones; in checked studies, under half of the deficit traces to unresolved V genes, and the cause of the others is not known. For V, J and clone size, that table is used; D and trimming come from the DNA. A total of 120,000 or so clones appear in this sample, 70% to 90% of them only once. Around 3% of the sample goes to the ten largest clones.

In light of the paper, this sample's time point label describes: baseline before first vaccination. Vaccinee samples were obtained from the UK trials COV001 and COV002, which included a single-blind randomized controlled phase 2/3 trial of AZD1222 (ChAdOx1 nCoV-19) in healthy adults. For TCRbeta chain sequencing, PBMC samples from trial participants were taken at day 0 and at day 28 after the second dose. The CDR3 spans 15 residues, from the cysteine through the phenylalanine. Just CDR3 DNA is preserved here, 45 bases in frame from base 1. V and J are truncated by 5 bases and 7 bases respectively, leaving an intervening sequence of 20 bases. According to the germline V gene, CDR1 reads MDHEN and CDR2 reads SYDVKM. In the case of this clone: Its antigen remains undetermined. The sample holds no much larger clone one base away, and base qualities are not on file.

This specimen was peripheral blood, taken on day 0 of AZD1222 vaccination. This receptor was taken from an adult in good health. The chain joins TRBV28 to TRBJ1-2, with no confident D gene call. CDR3 region: CASSRGLPQGFGYTF. The DNA is TGTGCCAGCAGTCGTGGGTTACCCCAAGGGTTTGGCTACACCTTC.